The 23 T cell receptor beta chains presented below share a single source sample, sequenced in a study of OX40 agonist ivuxolimab in advanced cancers. Measured with immunoSEQ multiplex PCR; TCRdb has only the in-frame clones, and not every one. The table has 57,000 or so clones, roughly 90% seen once; the top ten hold less than 0.7%. This sample comprised CD4+ or CD8+ T cells sorted from blood, obtained in a trial of the OX40 agonist ivuxolimab. The receptors originated from an adult with an advanced solid tumor such as melanoma, head and neck, liver or kidney cancer.

This chain links TRBV30 with TRBJ1-2, with a possible D match to TRBD1 (5 bases). From germline, CDR1 is GTSNPN and CDR2 SVGIG (reference sequence). The CDR3 covers 12 residues. Trimming shortened V by 1 base and J by 4 bases, and 7 bases separated the two germline ends. This CDR3 is CAWSAGSYGYTF. Here the CDR3 DNA reads TGTGCCTGGAGTGCAGGGAGCTATGGCTACACCTTC.

The chain carries TRBV7-9 and TRBJ2-1; no definite D call. The CDR3 runs 13 residues. Deletions cut 5 bases from V and 7 bases from J, with 12 bases between. The V gene's germline CDR1 is SEHNR and CDR2 FQNEAQ (reference sequence). DNA for the CDR3: TGTGCCAGCAGCCTAAATTCGATGAATGAGCAGTTCTTC. Protein sequence: CASSLNSMNEQFF.

This rearrangement joins TRBV10-3 to TRBJ2-1, with unresolved D. Trimming took off 6 bases at V and 0 bases at J, with 12 bases between the two ends. In germline, CDR1 is ENHRY, CDR2 SYGVKD. CDR3 length equals 15 residues. DNA for the CDR3: TGTGCCATCAGCCCGGGCAGGAGCTCCTACAATGAGCAGTTCTTC. It is translated as CAISPGRSSYNEQFF.

The genes are TRBV6-5 and TRBJ1-1, with D perhaps matching TRBD1 (6 bases). Trimming shortened V by 5 bases and J by 1 base, and 8 bases separated the two germline ends. This CDR3 is built from 13 residues. Per germline, CDR1 MNHEY and CDR2 SVGAGI. The CDR3 sequence: CASSRDKNTEAFF. CDR3 sequence (DNA): TGTGCCAGCAGTAGGGACAAGAACACTGAAGCTTTCTTT.

The chain has TRBV7-9 and TRBJ2-1; perhaps TRBD2 as D (6 bases). The V end lost 1 base, the J end lost 8 bases, and 9 bases lay between the germline ends. This CDR3 has 13 amino acids. Germline lookup yields CDR1 SEHNR and CDR2 FQNEAQ (reference sequence). CDR3 DNA: TGTGCCAGCAGCTTAGGACAGCGGGATGAGCAGTTCTTC. Residues: CASSLGQRDEQFF.

This rearrangement joins TRBV11-2 to TRBJ2-2; possible D gene TRBD2, 6 bases. Per germline, CDR1 SGHAT and CDR2 FQNNGV. CDR3 length: 14 amino acids. Trimming shortened V by 3 bases and J by 1 base, and 6 bases separated the two germline ends. The CDR3 coding sequence is TGTGCCAGCAGCTTGGGAGGGAACACCGGGGAGCTGTTTTTT. It translates to CASSLGGNTGELFF.

The chain is built from TRBV5-1 and TRBJ2-1; 7 bases are a match to TRBD2. Germline trimming cut 0 bases from V and 1 base from J; bases unmatched to any gene: 4. Germline V gene sequence: CDR1 SGHRS, CDR2 YFSETQ. CDR3 length: 16 residues. The CDR3 nucleotides read TGCGCCAGCAGCTTGGAAGGCGGGAGTTCCTACAATGAGCAGTTCTTC. This codes for CASSLEGGSSYNEQFF.

The chain employs TRBV4-2 and TRBJ1-1, with D perhaps TRBD1 (5 bases). CDR1 is LGHNA and CDR2 is YNFKEQ in the germline V gene. Trimming stripped 0 bases from V and 3 bases from J, with 11 bases between. The CDR3 has 15 residues. The CDR3 protein is CASSQDTREYTEAFF. As DNA, the CDR3 is TGTGCCAGCAGCCAAGATACCAGGGAATACACTGAAGCTTTCTTT.

CDR3 in DNA: TGTGCCAGCAGCCTGCGTAGGAGCTCCTACGAGCAGTACTTC. Protein: CASSLRRSSYEQYF. V gene TRBV14 combines with J gene TRBJ2-7, with D hard to call. Germline CDR1 SGHDN, CDR2 FVKESK. Trimming took off 4 bases at V and 0 bases at J, with 10 bases between the two ends. The CDR3 loop spans 14 amino acids. Full variable domain (rest looked up from reference TRBV14 and TRBJ2-7): EAGVTQFPSHSVIEKGQTVTLRCDPISGHDNLYWYRRVMGKEIKFLLHFVKESKQDESGMPNNRFLAERTGGTYSTLKVQPAELEDSGVYFCASSLRRSSYEQYFGPGTRLTVT.

V is TRBV10-1 and J is TRBJ2-1; D is unclear. Trimming removed 8 bases from V and 0 bases from J, with 17 bases in between. The CDR3 consists of 16 residues. Germline CDR1 and CDR2: WNHNN and SYGVQD (reference sequence). The CDR3 DNA reads as TGCGCCAGCTCTCTCCGGCGCCAGAGCTCCTACAATGAGCAGTTCTTC. Protein product: CASSLRRQSSYNEQFF.

The rearrangement uses TRBV5-1 and TRBJ2-1, with unresolved D. The V and J ends lost 4 bases and 5 bases respectively, with 10 bases between them. The CDR3 is 13 amino acids. Germline V gene lookup returns CDR1 SGHRS and CDR2 YFSETQ. CDR3 DNA sequence: TGCGCCAGCAGCCTCAGGACCGACAATGAGCAGTTCTTC. This translates into CASSLRTDNEQFF.

The J gene is TRBJ1-4, the V gene TRBV7-9, with 8 positions matching TRBD1. V was clipped by 3 bases and J by 6 bases; unmatched bases: 0. This CDR3 has 13 residues. CDR1 and CDR2 (germline): SEHNR, FQNEAQ (reference sequence). In DNA, the CDR3 is TGTGCCAGCAGCTTGACAGGGGATGAAAAACTGTTTTTT. Its translation is CASSLTGDEKLFF.

The CDR3 region is CASSLEAFSYEQYF. The CDR3 DNA reads TGTGCCAGCTCATTGGAGGCCTTCTCCTACGAGCAGTACTTC. This chain uses TRBV18 with TRBJ2-7; D perhaps matches TRBD2 (5 bases). This CDR3 contains 14 residues. Germline values: CDR1 KGHSH, CDR2 LQKENI. The V gene lost 5 bases and the J gene lost 0 bases, with 11 bases spanning the gap.

J is TRBJ1-6 and V is TRBV6-5; D not certain. The CDR3 loop spans 15 amino acids. The germline V and J ends were trimmed by 6 bases and 9 bases, with 18 bases remaining between them. CDR1 and CDR2 (germline): MNHEY, SVGAGI. CDR3 in amino acids: CASRGRGLTASPLHF. The CDR3 bases are TGTGCCAGCAGAGGACGAGGACTTACGGCTTCACCCCTCCACTTT.

This clone appeared a single time. The chain joins TRBV30 to TRBJ1-2, with a weak D call TRBD1 (5 bases). This CDR3 has 11 residues. Per the germline V gene, CDR1 is GTSNPN and CDR2 is SVGIG (reference sequence). Trimming cost V 5 bases and J 4 bases, with 8 bases left between them. CDR3 in DNA: TGTGCCTGGGGCAGGGTCTATGGCTACACCTTC. Amino acid sequence: CAWGRVYGYTF. Together with reference TRBV30 and TRBJ1-2, the CDR3 gives the full variable domain: SQTIHQWPATLVQPVGSPLSLECTVEGTSNPNLYWYRQAAGRGLQLLFYSVGIGQISSEVPQNLSASRPQDRQFILSSKKLLLSDSGFYLCAWGRVYGYTFGSGTRLTVV.

This chain uses TRBV5-1 with TRBJ2-1, with 10 bases lining up with TRBD2. V dropped 0 bases and J dropped 4; count of bases not matched to a gene: 4. This CDR3 region has 16 residues. In germline, CDR1 is SGHRS, CDR2 YFSETQ. CDR3 sequence (DNA): TGCGCCAGCAGCTTGGATCCAGCGGGGGGGTACAATGAGCAGTTCTTC. This sequence encodes CASSLDPAGGYNEQFF.

V is TRBV7-2 and J is TRBJ1-6; D call uncertain. Per germline, CDR1 SGHTA and CDR2 FQGNSA. The length of the CDR3 is 15 residues. Trimming removed 0 bases at V and 7 bases at J, with 10 bases between. CDR3 sequence reads: CASSLAGPSNSPLHF. CDR3 nucleotide sequence: TGTGCCAGCAGCTTAGCAGGCCCCAGCAATTCACCCCTCCACTTT. Drawing the rest from reference TRBV7-2 and TRBJ1-6, the complete variable domain is GAGVSQSPSNKVTEKGKDVELRCDPISGHTALYWYRQSLGQGLEFLIYFQGNSAPDKSGLPSDRFSAERTGGSVSTLTIQRTQQEDSAVYLCASSLAGPSNSPLHFGNGTRLTVT.

This chain uses TRBV5-4 with TRBJ1-1; D unresolved. The CDR3 runs 13 residues. Per the germline V gene, CDR1 is SGHNT and CDR2 is YYREEE (reference sequence). Deletions cut 2 bases from V and 1 base from J, with 6 bases between. CDR3 residues: CASSFWGNTEAFF. CDR3 nucleotides: TGTGCCAGCAGCTTTTGGGGGAACACTGAAGCTTTCTTT.

The chain joins TRBV2 to TRBJ2-2; possible D gene TRBD1, 5 bases. Trimming cost V 11 bases and J 0 bases, with 10 bases left between them. The CDR3 extends over 13 amino acids. Germline loops: CDR1 SNHLY, CDR2 FYNNEI. CDR3 in amino acids: CALGQPNTGELFF. In DNA, the CDR3 is TGTGCCCTGGGGCAACCGAACACCGGGGAGCTGTTTTTT.

V and J are TRBV5-1 and TRBJ1-2; 8 nucleotides align to TRBD1. Trimming took 4 bases from V and 2 from J; bases not matched to a gene: 4. Germline CDR1 is SGHRS and CDR2 is YFSETQ. This CDR3 has 14 amino acids. In DNA, the CDR3 is TGCGCCAGCAGCACTTCAGGGGGCAACTATGGCTACACCTTC. Its translation: CASSTSGGNYGYTF.

The chain joins TRBV7-9 to TRBJ2-2, with TRBD2 identical over 7 bases. V was pared by 5 bases and J by 1 base, with 16 bases of the junction left unmatched. The CDR3 spans 19 residues. CDR1 is SEHNR, CDR2 FQNEAQ, per germline (reference sequence). The CDR3 reads CASSPPVIRDYQNTGELFF. As DNA, the CDR3 is TGTGCCAGCAGCCCACCGGTTATCCGGGACTATCAGAACACCGGGGAGCTGTTTTTT.

This rearrangement joins TRBV7-2 to TRBJ1-2; D is ambiguous. The CDR3 runs 15 residues. Germline assignment: CDR1 SGHTA and CDR2 FQGNSA. Trimming pared 4 bases from V and 1 base from J, leaving 13 bases between. The DNA of the CDR3 is TGTGCCAGCAGCTCCGGTCGCGGTTATAACTATGGCTACACCTTC. As protein: CASSSGRGYNYGYTF.

This chain connects TRBV6-6 to TRBJ2-1; D gene ambiguous. V lost 7 bases and J lost 6, with 16 bases in between. Germline CDR1 is MNHNY and CDR2 is SVGAGI (reference sequence). This CDR3 contains 14 residues. The CDR3: CASTRGVAPNEQFF. The DNA of the CDR3 is TGTGCCAGCACACGTGGGGTGGCGCCCAATGAGCAGTTCTTC.